This T cell receptor (beta chain) was profiled in a study of technical replicates of blood from several donors. Looked up from germline, CDR1 is SQVTM and CDR2 is ANQGSEA. V trimming: 6 bases; J trimming: 1 base; junction bases outside the gene matches: 2. The CDR3 totals 13 residues. TCRdb's copy holds only in-frame clones and misses some; the assay was immunoSEQ multiplex PCR. The table includes around 72,000 clones, approximately 90% detected once. The chain couples TRBV29-1 to TRBJ2-2, with 7 bases matching TRBD1. The clonotype comes from a human donor in good health. Some clones in this sample may be carry-over from other donors' samples. Sequencing input: PBMCs. The CDR3 region is CSVRTGNTGELFF. CDR3 DNA sequence: TGCAGCGTCCGGACAGGGAACACCGGGGAGCTGTTTTTT.